The clone carrying this T cell receptor (beta chain) was seen a handful of times. What it binds is not known. The entry originates in a study of CD8+ T cells in alopecia areata. Study-level findings and limits: Both scalp clonality and the expanded CD8+ clones among the top 100 showed a significant decrease with tofacitinib. Persistence in scalp and blood during tofacitinib was observed for many expanded lesional clones.

Extracted RNA was reverse transcribed, and the resulting cDNA served as sequencing template. Repertoires were generated with immunoSEQ multiplex PCR, while TCRdb's copy carries only in-frame clones and drops some. The table lists around 190,000 clones, 45% to 65% of them singletons. Deletions cut 6 bases from V and 6 bases from J, with 12 bases between. Germline values: CDR1 SQVTM, CDR2 ANQGSEA. This CDR3 comprises 12 residues. Treatment given: oral pan-JAK inhibitor, 5-10 mg twice daily. Punch biopsies of lesional scalp, plus peripheral blood, were taken from alopecia areata patients. This sequence originates from a human donor with alopecia areata. The sequencing here drew on CD4+ T cells sorted from blood, taken at week 4, from a patient treated with tofacitinib. The chain links TRBV29-1 to TRBJ2-1; D call uncertain. In nucleotides, the CDR3 is TGCAGCGTCAGTAAACGAACCAATGAGCAGTTCTTC. It yields the protein CSVSKRTNEQFF.